Sequencing of this T cell receptor beta chain was carried out in a study of T cell repertoires in cytomegalovirus infection. Study-wide context: HLA-C-restricted CMV epitopes, recently identified, and well-studied HLA-B-restricted ones were used by the study. Indications of both CMV infection and matching HLA type were provided by public TCR beta signatures. Points from the study as a whole: HLA-C-restricted CMV-specific TCR beta clonotypes were dominant in the ex vivo response.

V was clipped by 1 base and J by 0 bases, with 16 bases between them. Germline loops: CDR1 SEHNR, CDR2 FQNEAQ (reference sequence). This CDR3 comprises 18 residues. Using its own MiXCR run on the reads, TCRdb lists one record per CDR3 protein. The table includes about 900,000 distinct CDR3 sequences, approximately 31% detected once. A few counts support this clonotype. Its cognate antigen is unknown. The clonotype was recovered from a human donor in good health (CMV status not recorded). Some clones in this sample may be carry-over from other donors' samples. The sequencing used cultured CD8+ T cells from PBMCs, collected from culture after CMV antigen stimulation. The rearrangement links TRBV7-9 to TRBJ2-4, with D possibly being TRBD1 (6 bases). CDR3 in DNA: TGTGCCAGCAGCTTAGAATGGGGGCGGCAGTTAGCCAAAAACATTCAGTACTTC. This sequence encodes CASSLEWGRQLAKNIQYF.